The 4 T cell receptor beta chains in this list originate from one sample, sequenced in a study of blood T cell repertoires in COVID-19. Clones were read by immunoSEQ multiplex PCR, and TCRdb kept only the in-frame ones, dropping some. Of some 380,000 clones detected, approximately 91% appear once; the ten largest clones hold approximately 2.1%. Sequenced material: PBMCs or T cells enriched from blood (not recorded which). The receptors come from a woman aged 40 to 50 with acute COVID-19.

The table lists this clone with a count of one. This chain joins TRBV18 and TRBJ1-6; D is unresolved. V lost 5 bases and J 10 bases, leaving 9 bases between the germline ends. The CDR3 length is 12 residues. Germline CDR1 reads KGHSH; CDR2 reads LQKENI. The CDR3 coding sequence is TGTGCCAGCTCAATGGTTAGATCACCCCTCCACTTT. It translates to CASSMVRSPLHF.

This clone was recorded a few times. This chain joins TRBV6-5 and TRBJ1-5, with D perhaps TRBD1 (6 bases). CDR3 length: 15 residues. The V end lost 10 bases, the J end lost 6 bases, and 22 bases lay between the germline ends. In germline, CDR1 is MNHEY, CDR2 SVGAGI. The CDR3 spells CATSLGHRVRQPQHF. DNA of the CDR3: TGTGCCACCTCTTTGGGGCACAGGGTTCGTCAGCCCCAGCATTTT.

The chain employs TRBV5-4 and TRBJ2-2; 13 nucleotides match TRBD2. V shed 4 bases, J shed 7 bases, and the junction held 13 bases outside the gene matches. This CDR3 region has 18 residues. From germline, CDR1 is SGHNT and CDR2 YYREEE (reference sequence). The CDR3 region is CASSPRGLAGLADGELFF. The CDR3 DNA follows: TGTGCCAGCAGCCCCCGGGGACTAGCGGGGCTGGCGGACGGGGAGCTGTTTTTT.

The V call is TRBV5-1, the J call TRBJ2-7; possibly TRBD2 for D (5 bases). The CDR3 has 17 residues. Germline V gene sequence: CDR1 SGHRS, CDR2 YFSETQ. V was pared by 0 bases and J by 4 bases, with 20 bases between. CDR3 DNA sequence: TGCGCCAGCAGCTTGGGGCGGGCCCCATCGGCGACATACGAGCAGTACTTC. Protein: CASSLGRAPSATYEQYF.